The rows below give T cell receptor beta chains drawn from one sample of a study of shared clonotypes between healthy human individuals. Sequenced by immunoSEQ multiplex PCR; TCRdb stores in-frame clones only, minus some. The sample yields 2 million or so clones, 95% seen once. Source material: naive CD4+ T cells sorted from blood. These receptors were obtained from a man in his late teens or twenties in good health. The CDR3 runs from the conserved cysteine through the conserved F or W. Fields, in order: clone size, D gene, J gene, V gene, CDR3 protein, CDR3 DNA. The D gene is left open where the match is weak. Only part of the rows carry a size: once, few, many, or a class if the clone is expanded.

>-|-|TRBJ1-1|TRBV30
CAWSVMVENTEAFF
TGTGCCTGGAGTGTAATGGTTGAGAACACTGAAGCTTTCTTT
>-|-|TRBJ1-1|TRBV5-5
CASSPQNTEAFF
TGTGCCAGCAGCCCACAGAACACTGAAGCTTTCTTT
>-|-|TRBJ2-4|TRBV5-4
CASSLGVENIQYF
TGTGCCAGCAGCTTGGGTGTTGAAAACATTCAGTACTTC
>-|-|TRBJ1-6|TRBV7-8
CASSLGYLRRGNSPLHF
TGTGCCAGCAGCTTAGGGTACTTAAGGAGGGGGAATTCACCCCTCCACTTT
>many|-|TRBJ1-2|TRBV6-1
CASTASSGGSGYTF
TGTGCCAGCACCGCATCCTCGGGGGGCTCTGGCTACACCTTC
>-|TRBD1|TRBJ2-7|TRBV7-2
CASSLARGTGFYEQYF
TGTGCCAGCAGCTTAGCGCGTGGGACAGGATTCTACGAGCAGTACTTC
>-|-|TRBJ1-5|TRBV28
CASSSQGSQPQHF
TGTGCCAGCAGTTCGCAGGGAAGTCAGCCCCAGCATTTT
>-|-|TRBJ1-2|TRBV5-6
CASRRGGEGVYGYTF
TGTGCCAGCAGAAGGGGAGGGGAAGGTGTCTATGGCTACACCTTC
>-|-|TRBJ2-1|TRBV5-1
CASRLAQSPYNEQFF
TGCGCCAGCAGATTGGCACAGTCACCTTACAATGAGCAGTTCTTC
>once|TRBD1|TRBJ2-3|TRBV7-6
CASSPYGTGPTDTQYF
TGTGCCAGCAGCCCTTACGGGACAGGGCCTACAGATACGCAGTATTTT
>once|-|TRBJ2-1|TRBV6-1
CASSDTGSYNEQFF
TGTGCCAGCAGTGATACTGGCTCCTACAATGAGCAGTTCTTC
>-|-|TRBJ2-6|TRBV6-4
CASSAQSGANVLTF
TGTGCCAGCAGTGCCCAATCTGGGGCCAACGTCCTGACTTTC
>once|TRBD1|TRBJ2-1|TRBV18
CASSPQRDRDNEQFF
TGTGCCAGCTCACCACAACGGGACAGGGACAATGAGCAGTTCTTC
>-|-|TRBJ2-3|TRBV5-1
CASSLKAVTSTDTQYF
TGCGCCAGCAGCTTGAAAGCGGTAACTAGCACAGATACGCAGTATTTT
>-|-|TRBJ2-5|TRBV19
CASSESPVRGTQYF
TGTGCCAGTAGCGAGTCCCCGGTTAGAGGGACCCAGTACTTC
>-|-|TRBJ2-7|TRBV7-2
CASSSYSSYEQYF
TGTGCCAGCAGCTCATATTCCTCCTACGAGCAGTACTTC
>-|-|TRBJ1-3|TRBV30
CAWRADSYSGNTIYF
TGTGCCTGGAGGGCGGACTCATACTCTGGAAACACCATATATTTT
>-|-|TRBJ1-2|TRBV7-8
CASSLSAGSGGYTF
TGTGCCAGCAGCTTAAGTGCAGGGTCAGGTGGCTACACCTTC
>once|-|TRBJ2-3|TRBV18
CASSSQGTDTQYF
TGTGCCAGCTCATCCCAGGGGACGGATACGCAGTATTTT
>-|TRBD1|TRBJ1-1|TRBV7-8
CASSLDRGTEAFF
TGTGCCAGCAGCTTAGACAGGGGCACTGAAGCTTTCTTT
>-|-|TRBJ2-6|TRBV12-5
CASGSGNSGANVLTF
TGTGCTAGTGGTTCGGGAAACTCTGGGGCCAACGTCCTGACTTTC
>-|-|TRBJ2-7|TRBV10-3
CAISEWSSREHEQYF
TGTGCCATCAGTGAGTGGTCTAGCCGAGAACACGAGCAGTACTTC
>-|TRBD2|TRBJ2-5|TRBV6-1
CASRTSGAETQYF
TGTGCCTCTCGGACTAGCGGGGCGGAGACCCAGTACTTC
>-|TRBD1|TRBJ2-7|TRBV7-2
CASSGGQAIEQYF
TGTGCCAGCAGCGGGGGACAGGCGATCGAGCAGTACTTC
>-|-|TRBJ1-1|TRBV7-2
CASSRGQNTEAFF
TGTGCCAGCAGCCGAGGACAGAACACTGAAGCTTTCTTT
>-|TRBD1|TRBJ1-2|TRBV29-1
CSVPGQGDDYGYTF
TGCAGCGTTCCAGGACAGGGGGACGACTATGGCTACACCTTC